This T cell receptor (beta chain) was obtained from a study of T cells in Graves' hyperthyroidism and ophthalmopathy. The study's findings and limits: A median around 5.9 months before onset, the model predicted ophthalmopathy. From stable hyperthyroidism, ophthalmopathy was separated by a 13 V-J model.

This clonotype was counted ten times or more. Antigen unknown. This CDR3 has 13 residues. Trimming removed 3 bases at V and 4 bases at J, with 9 bases between. Germline-derived CDR1 and CDR2 are LNHDA and SQIVND (reference sequence). Amplification of TCR beta CDR3 regions was performed using RNA transcripts as template. First-round RT-PCR with HTBI primers amplified the TCR CDR3 region. A single record per CDR3 protein comes from TCRdb applying MiXCR to the multiplex PCR reads. The table has 300,000 to 350,000 distinct CDR3 sequences, approximately 18% seen once. A NOSPECS grade of at least 4, a Clinical Activity Score of at least 3 and duration under 3 months were recorded in ophthalmopathy patients. Uncontrolled infection, other autoimmune disease, pregnancy or lactation disqualified patients from enrolment.

The clonotype originates from a woman between 35 and 50 years old with Graves' ophthalmopathy. Material: blood. The genes are TRBV19 and TRBJ1-2, with unresolved D. The CDR3 loop is CASSMTSVYGYTF. CDR3 nucleotides: TGTGCCAGTAGTATGACTTCCGTCTATGGCTACACCTTC.